This T cell receptor beta chain originates from a study of T-cell reconstitution after alpha-beta-depleted transplantation in children. The study, taken as a whole, reports: High day-60 TCRbeta diversity in some patients came from surviving recipient T cells and thymic progenitors. Newly made T cells mostly supplied T-cell counts and diversity one year after transplant. The origin of alpha-beta T cells about two months after transplant was reportedly several hundred expanded graft clones.

The CDR3 extends over 14 amino acids. The V gene lost 5 bases and the J gene lost 0 bases, with 8 bases spanning the gap. In the case of this clonotype: Its specificity is not known.

Preparation of the TCRbeta library involved a method that used unique molecular identifiers. Each CDR3 protein gets one entry after TCRdb re-called the PCR reads with MiXCR. In the table there are hundreds of thousands of distinct CDR3 sequences, around a sixth of which are singletons. The sequencing used PBMCs, mostly from graft donor cells, collected 360 days after TCRalphabeta/CD19-depleted stem cell transplant. The rearrangement uses TRBV12-3 or TRBV12-4 and TRBJ2-4; possibly TRBD1 for D (6 bases). The sequence was obtained from a male patient aged 2 to 9 who had a stem cell transplant for acute lymphoblastic leukemia, so the T cells may come from the graft donor. The chain's CDR3 is CASSPDRAKNIQYF. The CDR3 DNA follows: TGTGCCAGCAGTCCGGACAGAGCCAAAAACATTCAGTACTTC.